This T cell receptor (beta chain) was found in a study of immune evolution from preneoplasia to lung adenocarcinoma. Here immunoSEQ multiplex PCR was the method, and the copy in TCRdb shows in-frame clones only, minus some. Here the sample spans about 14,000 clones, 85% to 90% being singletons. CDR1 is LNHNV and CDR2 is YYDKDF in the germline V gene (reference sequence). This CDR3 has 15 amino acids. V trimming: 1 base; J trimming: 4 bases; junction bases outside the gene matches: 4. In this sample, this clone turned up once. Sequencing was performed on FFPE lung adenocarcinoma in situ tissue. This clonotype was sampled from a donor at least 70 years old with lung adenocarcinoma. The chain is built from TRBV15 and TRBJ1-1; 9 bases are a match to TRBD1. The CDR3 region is CATSRGTGVRTEAFF. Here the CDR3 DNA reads TGTGCCACCAGCAGAGGGACAGGGGTTCGCACTGAAGCTTTCTTT.